The 22 T cell receptor beta chains below all came from one sample that was sequenced in a study of OX40 agonist ivuxolimab in advanced cancers. Sequencing used immunoSEQ multiplex PCR; TCRdb keeps in-frame clones, though not all of them. This table has 30,000 to 35,000 clones, less than 90% appearing once. The sequenced sample was CD4+ or CD8+ T cells sorted from blood, obtained in a trial of the OX40 agonist ivuxolimab. These receptors all stem from an adult with an advanced solid tumor such as melanoma, head and neck, liver or kidney cancer.

The chain couples TRBV19 to TRBJ2-1; D is undetermined. Germline lookup yields CDR1 LNHDA and CDR2 SQIVND (reference sequence). The ends were cut back, 3 bases at V and 3 bases at J, with 15 bases in the middle. The CDR3 extends over 16 amino acids. In nucleotides, the CDR3 is TGTGCCAGTAGTATCGGATTAACCCGCAGCTACAATGAGCAGTTCTTC. Its protein product is CASSIGLTRSYNEQFF.

The chain joins TRBV11-2 to TRBJ1-1; D call uncertain. This CDR3 comprises 15 residues. Germline CDR1 SGHAT, CDR2 FQNNGV. The V end was cut by 1 base, the J end by 2 bases, with 11 bases between. CDR3 protein: CASSLVGGINTEAFF. DNA for the CDR3: TGTGCCAGCAGCTTAGTTGGAGGAATAAACACTGAAGCTTTCTTT.

This chain connects TRBV9 to TRBJ2-2, with 7 nucleotides matching TRBD2. The V and J ends lost 0 bases and 8 bases, in that order; junction bases with no gene match: 4. In germline, CDR1 is SGDLS, CDR2 YYNGEE. This CDR3 contains 14 residues. The CDR3 nucleotides are TGTGCCAGCAGCGTAGGGACTAGTTCTGGGGAGCTGTTTTTT. Amino acids: CASSVGTSSGELFF.

In nucleotides, the CDR3 is TGCAGCGTCGGGACAGGGGGGGCAGAGACCCAGTACTTC. Amino acids: CSVGTGGAETQYF. V and J are TRBV29-1 and TRBJ2-5; 11 bases agree with TRBD1. Germline lookup yields CDR1 SQVTM and CDR2 ANQGSEA. Trimming took 6 bases from V and 4 from J; bases not matched to a gene: 4. The CDR3 spans 13 residues.

This sequence joins TRBV9 and TRBJ2-3, with D unresolved. The CDR3 loop spans 13 amino acids. Germline-derived CDR1 and CDR2 are SGDLS and YYNGEE. The V end lost 2 bases, the J end lost 4 bases, and 8 bases lay between the germline ends. This CDR3 is CASSVRLADTQYF. The CDR3, as DNA: TGTGCCAGCAGCGTCCGATTGGCAGATACGCAGTATTTT.

The CDR3 nucleotides read TGTGCCACCTCTCTGGGCTACGAGCAGTACTTC. Protein: CATSLGYEQYF. This chain connects TRBV7-9 to TRBJ2-7; unclear D gene. Trimming cost V 10 bases and J 3 bases, with 10 bases left between them. Germline CDR1 SEHNR, CDR2 FQNEAQ (reference sequence). CDR3 size: 11 residues. Combining the CDR3 with reference TRBV7-9 and TRBJ2-7 gives the whole variable domain DTGVSQNPRHKITKRGQNVTFRCDPISEHNRLYWYRQTLGQGPEFLTYFQNEAQLEKSRLLSDRFSAERPKGSFSTLEIQRTEQGDSAMYLCATSLGYEQYFGPGTRLTVT.

The chain employs TRBV12-5 and TRBJ1-2; 7 positions match TRBD1. V was pared by 4 bases and J by 6 bases, with 5 bases of the junction left unmatched. Germline V gene lookup returns CDR1 LGHNT and CDR2 FRNRAP. The CDR3 totals 13 residues. Written as DNA, the CDR3 is TGTGCTAGTGGTTCAGGGACAGCTCATGGCTACACCTTC. Translation: CASGSGTAHGYTF.

This clone was detected a few times. CDR3 amino acids: CASSDDFSLSNEQFF. The CDR3 nucleotides read TGTGCCAGCAGCGATGACTTTAGCCTTTCGAATGAGCAGTTCTTC. The chain uses TRBV7-9 and TRBJ2-1; D ambiguous. V was trimmed by 5 bases and J by 7 bases, leaving 18 bases between them. The CDR3 covers 15 residues. Germline CDR1 reads SEHNR; CDR2 reads FQNEAQ (reference sequence).

The chain joins TRBV30 to TRBJ1-2; 10 nucleotides align to TRBD1. Unmatched junction bases numbered 12, after V lost 4 bases and J lost 4 bases. In germline, CDR1 is GTSNPN, CDR2 SVGIG (reference sequence). This CDR3 is built from 16 residues. The CDR3 loop is CAWTPPRQGAPYGYTF. For the CDR3, the DNA is TGTGCCTGGACCCCGCCGAGACAGGGGGCCCCCTATGGCTACACCTTC.

J is TRBJ1-1 and V is TRBV9, with D perhaps matching TRBD1 (5 bases). Looked up from germline, CDR1 is SGDLS and CDR2 is YYNGEE. Trimming stripped 4 bases from V and 5 bases from J, with 12 bases between. CDR3 length: 13 residues. The CDR3 loop reads CASSLGGGTEAFF. The CDR3, as DNA: TGTGCCAGCAGCCTCGGGGGAGGGACTGAAGCTTTCTTT.

The V gene is TRBV27, the J gene TRBJ1-1; D gene unclear. The CDR3 covers 14 residues. Germline CDR1 reads MNHEY; CDR2 reads SMNVEV (reference sequence). Trimming pared 5 bases from V and 0 bases from J, leaving 10 bases between. The DNA of the CDR3 is TGTGCCAGCAGTGCCTCACCGATGAACACTGAAGCTTTCTTT. The encoded protein is CASSASPMNTEAFF.

The sample holds one count of this clone. This sequence joins TRBV7-6 and TRBJ1-3, with no clear D. Trimming cost V 10 bases and J 4 bases, with 8 bases left between them. CDR3 length: 11 amino acids. From germline, CDR1 is SGHVS and CDR2 FNYEAQ. The DNA for the CDR3 is TGTGCCACCCAGACGGGAAACACCATATATTTT. Its protein is CATQTGNTIYF.

The chain is built from TRBV7-8 and TRBJ2-7, with D possibly being TRBD2 (5 bases). With 1 base removed from V and 2 bases from J, the gap between germline ends came to 9 bases. The CDR3 sequence is 14 residues long. CDR1 SGHVS and CDR2 FQNEAQ come from the germline V gene. The CDR3 loop is CASSLGGETYEQYF. The CDR3 DNA is TGTGCCAGCAGCTTAGGTGGGGAGACCTACGAGCAGTACTTC. Supplemented by reference TRBV7-8 and TRBJ2-7, the full variable domain reads GAGVSQSPRYKVAKRGQDVALRCDPISGHVSLFWYQQALGQGPEFLTYFQNEAQLDKSGLPSDRFFAERPEGSVSTLKIQRTQQEDSAVYLCASSLGGETYEQYFGPGTRLTVT.

CDR3 loop: CASSSRTGPFSSYEQYF. The DNA for the CDR3 is TGCGCCAGCAGCTCACGGACAGGGCCCTTCAGCTCCTACGAGCAGTACTTC. V gene TRBV4-1 combines with J gene TRBJ2-7; 8 bases align to TRBD1. Germline loops: CDR1 MGHRA, CDR2 YSYEKL. After removal of 5 bases from V and 0 bases from J, the junction contained 12 bases not matched to a gene. CDR3 length: 17 residues.

J is TRBJ2-7 and V is TRBV27; D is perhaps TRBD1 or TRBD2 (5 bases each). The CDR3 sequence is 11 residues long. V was shortened by 8 bases and J by 6 bases, with 11 bases between the two germline ends. The V gene's germline CDR1 is MNHEY and CDR2 SMNVEV (reference sequence). The CDR3 loop reads CASGTRFEQYF. CDR3 nucleotide sequence: TGTGCCAGCGGGACCCGTTTCGAGCAGTACTTC.

The rearrangement joins TRBV2 to TRBJ2-5, with D perhaps matching TRBD2 (5 bases). V dropped 6 bases and J dropped 5 bases, with 16 bases sitting between them. Germline lookup yields CDR1 SNHLY and CDR2 FYNNEI. This CDR3 has 14 residues. This CDR3 reads CASSRGFYLETQYF. In DNA form, the CDR3 reads TGTGCCAGCAGCCGAGGGTTTTATCTGGAGACCCAGTACTTC.

Only one count was recorded for this clone. This rearrangement joins TRBV19 to TRBJ2-1; 13 positions agree with TRBD2. With V trimmed by 9 bases and J by 6 bases, 11 bases remained unmatched. The CDR3 runs to 16 residues. Per the germline V gene, CDR1 is LNHDA and CDR2 is SQIVND (reference sequence). The CDR3 spells CASSAETSGRANEQFF. CDR3 nucleotides: TGTGCCAGCAGTGCCGAAACTAGCGGGAGGGCCAATGAGCAGTTCTTC.

This chain joins TRBV6-5 and TRBJ1-1; TRBD1 might be the D (5 bases). The germline V and J ends were trimmed by 2 bases and 8 bases, with 12 bases remaining between them. This CDR3 spans 13 amino acids. Per the germline V gene, CDR1 is MNHEY and CDR2 is SVGAGI. Written as DNA, the CDR3 is TGTGCCAGCAGTTACGCCGGGGCCAGCGAAGCTTTCTTT. It specifies CASSYAGASEAFF.

The gene calls are TRBV5-4 and TRBJ2-5; TRBD1 matches at 8 bases. J was trimmed by 1 base and V by 3 bases; bases with no gene match: 5. The CDR3 extends over 15 amino acids. CDR1 is SGHNT and CDR2 is YYREEE in the germline V gene (reference sequence). The CDR3 spells CASSWTGHGQETQYF. CDR3 DNA: TGTGCCAGCAGCTGGACAGGGCATGGCCAAGAGACCCAGTACTTC.

This chain connects TRBV2 to TRBJ2-7; perhaps TRBD2 as D (5 bases). The V and J ends lost 8 bases and 4 bases respectively, with 15 bases between them. The CDR3 is 13 residues long. Germline assignment: CDR1 SNHLY and CDR2 FYNNEI. This chain's CDR3 is CASQGGAEYEQYF. CDR3 coding DNA: TGTGCCAGCCAAGGAGGCGCAGAGTACGAGCAGTACTTC.

This chain uses TRBV21-1 with TRBJ2-5; the table's D call, TRBD1, has no DNA check behind it. TRBV21-1 is marked as a pseudogene. CDR3 length equals 20 residues. CDR3 in DNA: TGTGCCAGCAGCAAAGCGCGCCGGGACCTGGGCAGGGGGAGTTTGGAGACCCAGTACTTC. This codes for CASSKARRDLGRGSLETQYF.

This clone has only a few counts. The chain uses TRBV28 and TRBJ2-7; tentatively, D is TRBD1 or TRBD2 (6 bases each). V lost 8 bases and J lost 5, with 19 bases in between. CDR3 length equals 14 residues. Germline V gene lookup returns CDR1 MDHEN and CDR2 SYDVKM. CDR3 loop: CASERGAPVHEQYF. CDR3 coding DNA: TGTGCCAGCGAGAGGGGGGCCCCCGTCCACGAGCAGTACTTC. The full variable domain, rest sourced from reference TRBV28 and TRBJ2-7, is DVKVTQSSRYLVKRTGEKVFLECVQDMDHENMFWYRQDPGLGLRLIYFSYDVKMKEKGDIPEGYSVSREKKERFSLILESASTNQTSMYLCASERGAPVHEQYFGPGTRLTVT.